The rows below give T cell receptor beta chains drawn from one sample of a study of cytomegalovirus exposure and HLA in healthy donors. The repertoire was sequenced with immunoSEQ multiplex PCR; TCRdb's copy has only in-frame clones and lacks some. The sample has under 110,000 clones; around 82% are singletons. The sample comprised PBMCs. These receptors came from a man between 45 and 60 years old in good health and CMV-seronegative. Each CDR3 is given with its conserved first and last residue. The D gene is left open where the match is weak. Clone size is given for some rows only: seen once, a few or many times, or a class if the clone is expanded.

D gene: .
clone size: .
J gene: TRBJ1-5
V gene: TRBV4-3
CDR3 protein: CASSHLGRNQPQHF
CDR3 DNA: TGCGCCAGCAGCCACCTAGGCCGTAATCAGCCCCAGCATTTT

D gene: TRBD1
clone size: .
J gene: TRBJ1-1
V gene: TRBV7-2
CDR3 protein: CASSPTGVGTEAFF
CDR3 DNA: TGTGCCAGCAGCCCGACAGGGGTAGGCACTGAAGCTTTCTTT

D gene: .
clone size: .
J gene: TRBJ1-1
V gene: TRBV19
CDR3 protein: CASRDTPNTEAFF
CDR3 DNA: TGTGCCAGCCGGGACACACCGAACACTGAAGCTTTCTTT

D gene: TRBD1
clone size: .
J gene: TRBJ1-1
V gene: TRBV6-4
CDR3 protein: CASSDTDRAEAFF
CDR3 DNA: TGTGCCAGCAGTGACACGGACAGGGCTGAAGCTTTCTTT

D gene: .
clone size: .
J gene: TRBJ1-6
V gene: TRBV4-1
CDR3 protein: CASSQVPQANSPLHF
CDR3 DNA: TGCGCCAGCAGCCAAGTCCCCCAGGCGAATTCACCCCTCCACTTT

D gene: TRBD2
clone size: .
J gene: TRBJ2-7
V gene: TRBV9
CDR3 protein: CASSPDGGGSYEQYF
CDR3 DNA: TGTGCCAGCAGCCCCGATGGGGGGGGGTCCTACGAGCAGTACTTC

D gene: .
clone size: .
J gene: TRBJ1-2
V gene: TRBV2
CDR3 protein: CASTPPGLANYGYTF
CDR3 DNA: TGTGCCAGCACCCCTCCGGGGTTGGCTAACTATGGCTACACCTTC

D gene: TRBD1
clone size: .
J gene: TRBJ1-5
V gene: TRBV7-6
CDR3 protein: CASSRTGGNQPQHF
CDR3 DNA: TGTGCCAGCAGCCGGACAGGGGGCAATCAGCCCCAGCATTTT

D gene: .
clone size: .
J gene: TRBJ1-1
V gene: TRBV20-1
CDR3 protein: CSARENTEAFF
CDR3 DNA: TGCAGTGCCCGAGAGAACACTGAAGCTTTCTTT

D gene: .
clone size: .
J gene: TRBJ1-4
V gene: TRBV7-2
CDR3 protein: CASSPVATNEKLFF
CDR3 DNA: TGTGCCAGCAGCCCTGTTGCAACTAATGAAAAACTGTTTTTT

D gene: TRBD1
clone size: once
J gene: TRBJ1-1
V gene: TRBV27
CDR3 protein: CASSTRTGEAEAFF
CDR3 DNA: TGTGCCAGCAGCACTAGGACAGGGGAGGCTGAAGCTTTCTTT

D gene: TRBD1
clone size: .
J gene: TRBJ2-7
V gene: TRBV11-3
CDR3 protein: CASSAGGAGEQYF
CDR3 DNA: TGTGCCAGCAGTGCAGGGGGCGCGGGCGAGCAGTACTTC

D gene: TRBD1
clone size: once
J gene: TRBJ1-2
V gene: TRBV6-4
CDR3 protein: CASSERTGGYGYTF
CDR3 DNA: TGTGCCAGCAGTGAAAGGACAGGGGGGTATGGCTACACCTTC

D gene: .
clone size: .
J gene: TRBJ2-7
V gene: TRBV7-2
CDR3 protein: CASSLGGRPYEQYF
CDR3 DNA: TGTGCCAGCAGCTTAGGGGGGCGACCCTACGAGCAGTACTTC

D gene: .
clone size: .
J gene: TRBJ2-1
V gene: TRBV6-5
CDR3 protein: CASSLLGEQFF
CDR3 DNA: TGTGCCAGCAGTCTACTAGGCGAGCAGTTCTTC

D gene: .
clone size: .
J gene: TRBJ1-5
V gene: TRBV19
CDR3 protein: CASSIVGTENQPQHF
CDR3 DNA: TGTGCCAGTAGTATAGTAGGAACAGAAAATCAGCCCCAGCATTTT

D gene: TRBD1
clone size: .
J gene: TRBJ2-7
V gene: TRBV5-1
CDR3 protein: CASSIGQGAYEQYF
CDR3 DNA: TGCGCCAGCAGCATCGGACAGGGGGCCTACGAGCAGTACTTC

D gene: TRBD1
clone size: .
J gene: TRBJ2-5
V gene: TRBV29-1
CDR3 protein: CSVQGVGGETQYF
CDR3 DNA: TGCAGCGTTCAGGGGGTCGGCGGAGAGACCCAGTACTTC

D gene: .
clone size: .
J gene: TRBJ2-3
V gene: TRBV30
CDR3 protein: CAWSVLNTQYF
CDR3 DNA: TGTGCCTGGAGTGTACTAAATACGCAGTATTTT

D gene: .
clone size: once
J gene: TRBJ2-2
V gene: TRBV5-1
CDR3 protein: CASSLMEYGTGELFF
CDR3 DNA: TGCGCCAGCAGCTTGATGGAGTACGGCACCGGGGAGCTGTTTTTT

D gene: .
clone size: .
J gene: TRBJ1-4
V gene: TRBV18
CDR3 protein: CASSPRDVGGKLFF
CDR3 DNA: TGTGCCAGCTCACCACGGGACGTAGGAGGGAAACTGTTTTTT

D gene: .
clone size: .
J gene: TRBJ1-2
V gene: TRBV21-1
CDR3 protein: CASSGTGGYGYTF
CDR3 DNA: TGTGCCAGCAGCGGGACAGGGGGGTATGGCTACACCTTC

D gene: .
clone size: .
J gene: TRBJ2-7
V gene: TRBV5-4
CDR3 protein: CASSQAGGRYEQYF
CDR3 DNA: TGTGCCAGCAGCCAGGCCGGGGGGCGATACGAGCAGTACTTC

D gene: .
clone size: medium-sized
J gene: TRBJ2-7
V gene: TRBV14
CDR3 protein: CASSQVWGPNYEQYF
CDR3 DNA: TGTGCCAGCAGCCAAGTTTGGGGCCCAAACTACGAGCAGTACTTC

D gene: .
clone size: .
J gene: TRBJ1-6
V gene: TRBV19
CDR3 protein: CASSIEPRSPLHF
CDR3 DNA: TGTGCCAGTAGTATAGAACCCAGATCACCCCTCCACTTT

D gene: .
clone size: .
J gene: TRBJ2-2
V gene: TRBV5-1
CDR3 protein: CASSLFFRDKLDTGELFF
CDR3 DNA: TGCGCCAGCAGCTTGTTCTTCCGCGACAAACTAGACACCGGGGAGCTGTTTTTT

D gene: .
clone size: .
J gene: TRBJ1-2
V gene: TRBV7-9
CDR3 protein: CASSPKGSEGYTF
CDR3 DNA: TGTGCCAGCAGCCCCAAAGGGAGTGAAGGCTACACCTTC

D gene: .
clone size: .
J gene: TRBJ1-5
V gene: TRBV7-2
CDR3 protein: CASSLASQNYQPQHF
CDR3 DNA: TGTGCCAGCAGCTTAGCGTCCCAGAATTATCAGCCCCAGCATTTT

D gene: .
clone size: .
J gene: TRBJ2-2
V gene: TRBV6-5
CDR3 protein: CASSYRPTGNGELFF
CDR3 DNA: TGTGCCAGCAGTTACAGGCCTACAGGGAACGGGGAGCTGTTTTTT